The clone carrying this TCR beta chain occurred many times. Its antigen is undetermined. Looked up from germline, CDR1 is SGHKS and CDR2 is YYEKEE (reference sequence). The CDR3 length is 15 residues. Trimming removed 4 bases from V and 1 base from J, with 13 bases in between. TCRdb re-called the RACE reads through MiXCR, storing one row per CDR3 protein. This repertoire shows around 360,000 distinct CDR3 sequences, around 6% found once; its top ten account for under 7%. This specimen comes from a study of human T cells and chemical hapten exposure. Study-wide points: There were significantly more large CDR3 similarity clusters among expanded TCRs than among controls. Expanded TCR counts at PT1 were positively correlated with the patch test score. With regard to DPC sensitization, TCRs above 1 in 1000 frequency did not change.

Time point indicated: patch test 2, 6 weeks after DPC sensitization. Specified treatment: therapeutic diphenylcyclopropenone sensitization with weekly scalp DPC. The V and J genes are TRBV5-5 and TRBJ2-3, with D perhaps matching TRBD1 or TRBD2 (5 bases each). The receptor was isolated from a woman younger than 35 with alopecia areata. Some clones in this sample may be carry-over from other donors' samples. The sample was whole blood, taken in connection with sensitization to the hapten diphenylcyclopropenone (DPC). CDR3 in DNA: TGTGCCAGCAGCCACGGGGCCGGAGGCACAGATACGCAGTATTTT. It yields the protein CASSHGAGGTDTQYF.